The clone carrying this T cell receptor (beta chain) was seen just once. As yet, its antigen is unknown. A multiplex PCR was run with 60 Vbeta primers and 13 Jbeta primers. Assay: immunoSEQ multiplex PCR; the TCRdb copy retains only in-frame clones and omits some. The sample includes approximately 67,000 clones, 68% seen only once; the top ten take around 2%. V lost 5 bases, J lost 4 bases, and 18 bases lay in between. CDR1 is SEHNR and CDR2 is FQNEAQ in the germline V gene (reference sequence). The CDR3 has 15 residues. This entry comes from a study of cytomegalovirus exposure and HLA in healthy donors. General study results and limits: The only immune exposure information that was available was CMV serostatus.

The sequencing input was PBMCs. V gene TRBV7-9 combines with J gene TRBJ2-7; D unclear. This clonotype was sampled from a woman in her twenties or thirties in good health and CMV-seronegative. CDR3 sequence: CASSPKPQPPYEQYF. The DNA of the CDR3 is TGTGCCAGCAGCCCCAAGCCTCAACCCCCTTACGAGCAGTACTTC. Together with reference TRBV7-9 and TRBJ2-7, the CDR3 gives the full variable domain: DTGVSQNPRHKITKRGQNVTFRCDPISEHNRLYWYRQTLGQGPEFLTYFQNEAQLEKSRLLSDRFSAERPKGSFSTLEIQRTEQGDSAMYLCASSPKPQPPYEQYFGPGTRLTVT.